This T cell receptor (beta chain) was sequenced during a study of beta chain features in type 1 diabetes. Study results and limitations: TCRB repertoires of naive, central memory and Treg cells appeared more similar among patients than among healthy donors. Shortening that was moderate but significant affected the TCRB CDR3s of Type 1 diabetes patients in all four CD4+ subsets.

The entirety of the isolated RNA underwent reverse transcription, so expressed TCRB transcripts were sequenced. Libraries were prepared by immunoSEQ multiplex PCR; TCRdb keeps only in-frame clonotypes and omits some of them. The top ten clones hold 0.57% of a sample with around 14,000 clones, approximately 68% of them seen once. This clone was detected a few times. As yet, its antigen is unknown. The V gene's germline CDR1 is SEHNR and CDR2 FQNEAQ (reference sequence). Between the trimmed V and J ends, which lost 3 bases and 4 bases, there was a span of 7 bases. The CDR3 loop spans 13 amino acids. Sequences were obtained from stem cell memory CD4+ T cells from blood. The genes are TRBV7-9 and TRBJ2-1; tentatively, D is TRBD2 (5 bases). The sequence derives from a woman between 18 and 29 years old with type 1 diabetes. The CDR3 DNA reads as TGTGCCAGCAGCTTCCGGGGTTACAATGAGCAGTTCTTC. Protein: CASSFRGYNEQFF.